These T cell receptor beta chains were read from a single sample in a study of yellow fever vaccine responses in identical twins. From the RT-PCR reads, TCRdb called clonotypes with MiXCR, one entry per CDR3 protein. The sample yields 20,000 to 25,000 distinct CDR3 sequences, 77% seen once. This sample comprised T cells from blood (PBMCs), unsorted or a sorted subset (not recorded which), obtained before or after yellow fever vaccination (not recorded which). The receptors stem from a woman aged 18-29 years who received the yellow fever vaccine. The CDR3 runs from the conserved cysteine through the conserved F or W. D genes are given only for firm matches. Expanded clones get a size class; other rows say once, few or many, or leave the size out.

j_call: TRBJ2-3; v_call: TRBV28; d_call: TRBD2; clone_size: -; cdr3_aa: CASSFGTSGTDTQYF; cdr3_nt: TGTGCCAGCAGTTTCGGGACTAGCGGAACAGATACGCAGTATTTT
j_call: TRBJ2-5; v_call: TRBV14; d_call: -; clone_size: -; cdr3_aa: CASSQIPGPGETQYF; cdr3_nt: TGTGCCAGCAGCCAAATCCCGGGGCCCGGGGAGACCCAGTACTTC
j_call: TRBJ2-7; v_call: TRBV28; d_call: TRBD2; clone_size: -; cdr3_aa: CASSSHHMKREGYEQYF; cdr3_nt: TGTGCCAGCAGTTCCCACCATATGAAGCGGGAGGGCTACGAGCAGTACTTC
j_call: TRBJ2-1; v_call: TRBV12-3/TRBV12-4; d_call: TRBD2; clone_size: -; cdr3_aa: CASSFARLAGGHNEQFF; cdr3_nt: TGTGCCAGCAGTTTCGCACGACTAGCGGGGGGGCACAATGAGCAGTTCTTC
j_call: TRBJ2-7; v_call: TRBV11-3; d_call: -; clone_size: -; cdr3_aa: CASSLGDRYEQYF; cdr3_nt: TGTGCCAGCAGCTTAGGGGACCGCTACGAGCAGTACTTC
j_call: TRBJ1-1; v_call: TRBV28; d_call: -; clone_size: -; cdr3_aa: CASSPPPSERAFF; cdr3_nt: TGTGCCAGCAGTCCGCCACCCTCGGAGAGAGCTTTCTTT
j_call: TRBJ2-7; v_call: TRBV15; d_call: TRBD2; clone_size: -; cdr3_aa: CATSRDKGASGIYEQYF; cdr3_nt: TGTGCCACCAGCAGAGATAAAGGAGCTAGCGGGATCTACGAGCAGTACTTC
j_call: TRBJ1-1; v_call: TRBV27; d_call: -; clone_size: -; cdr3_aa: CASSGDVTMNTEAFF; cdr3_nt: TGTGCCAGCAGTGGGGACGTAACAATGAACACTGAAGCTTTCTTT
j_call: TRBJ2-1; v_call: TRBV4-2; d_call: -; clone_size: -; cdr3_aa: CASSPQGLGYNEQFF; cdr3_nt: TGTGCCAGCAGCCCGCAGGGGCTCGGCTACAATGAGCAGTTCTTC
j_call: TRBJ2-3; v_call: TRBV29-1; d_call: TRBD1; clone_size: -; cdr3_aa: CSVWTGLTDTQYF; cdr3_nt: TGCAGCGTGTGGACAGGGCTCACAGATACGCAGTATTTT
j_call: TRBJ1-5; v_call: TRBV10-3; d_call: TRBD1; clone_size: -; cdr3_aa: CAISGTGEVGQPQHF; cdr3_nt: TGTGCCATCAGCGGGACAGGGGAAGTAGGTCAGCCCCAGCATTTT
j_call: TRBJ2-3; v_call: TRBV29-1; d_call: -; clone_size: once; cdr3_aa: CSVYSSDTQYF; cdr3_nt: TGCAGCGTTTATTCGAGCGATACGCAGTATTTT
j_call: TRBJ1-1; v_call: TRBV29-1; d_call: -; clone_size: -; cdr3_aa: CRCDRPNTEAFF; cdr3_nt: TGCAGGTGTGACAGGCCGAACACTGAAGCTTTCTTT
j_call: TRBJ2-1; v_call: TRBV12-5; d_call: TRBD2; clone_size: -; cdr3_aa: CASGLQNRGGLATYNEQFF; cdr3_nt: TGTGCTAGTGGTTTGCAGAATAGGGGAGGGCTAGCGACTTACAATGAGCAGTTCTTC
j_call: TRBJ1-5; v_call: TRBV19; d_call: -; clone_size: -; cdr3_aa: CASSIGVRNQPQHF; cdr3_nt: TGTGCCAGTAGTATCGGGGTTCGCAATCAGCCCCAGCATTTT
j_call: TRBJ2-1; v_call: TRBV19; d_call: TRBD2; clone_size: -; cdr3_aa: CASSISGSAPNEQFF; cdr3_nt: TGTGCCAGTAGTATTAGCGGGAGCGCCCCCAATGAGCAGTTCTTC
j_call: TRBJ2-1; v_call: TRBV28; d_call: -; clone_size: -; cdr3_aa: CASTSPETRNEQFF; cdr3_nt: TGTGCCAGCACCTCTCCTGAGACTAGGAATGAGCAGTTCTTC
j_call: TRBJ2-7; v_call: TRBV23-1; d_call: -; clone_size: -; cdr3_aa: CASSQSRGKFSSYEQYF; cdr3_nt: TGCGCCAGCAGTCAATCCCGGGGGAAATTCAGCTCCTACGAGCAGTACTTC
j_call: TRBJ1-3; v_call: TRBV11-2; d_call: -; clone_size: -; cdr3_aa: CASSLSLGNTIYF; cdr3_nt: TGTGCCAGCAGCTTAAGTCTTGGAAACACCATATATTTT
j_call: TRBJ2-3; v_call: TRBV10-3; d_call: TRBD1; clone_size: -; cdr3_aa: CAISTGTGRGADTQYF; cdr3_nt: TGTGCCATCAGTACCGGGACAGGGAGGGGAGCAGATACGCAGTATTTT
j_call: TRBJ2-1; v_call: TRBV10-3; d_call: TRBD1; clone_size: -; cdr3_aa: CAISDLMGQGYNEQFF; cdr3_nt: TGTGCCATCAGTGATCTAATGGGACAGGGGTACAATGAGCAGTTCTTC
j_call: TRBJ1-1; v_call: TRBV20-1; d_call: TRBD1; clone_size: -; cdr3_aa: CSGHSGRGTPEAFF; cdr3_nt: TGCAGTGGCCATAGCGGCAGGGGGACCCCTGAAGCTTTCTTT
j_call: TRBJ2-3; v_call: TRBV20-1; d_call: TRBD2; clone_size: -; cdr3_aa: CSARREGRTDTQYF; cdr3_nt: TGCAGTGCTAGGCGGGAGGGCCGGACAGATACGCAGTATTTT
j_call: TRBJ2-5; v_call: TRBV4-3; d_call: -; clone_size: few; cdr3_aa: CASSPPGTNQETQYF; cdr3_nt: TGCGCCAGCAGCCCCCCCGGGACCAACCAAGAGACCCAGTACTTC
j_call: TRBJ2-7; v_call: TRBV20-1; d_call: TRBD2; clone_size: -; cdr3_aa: CSAKLAGGPREQYF; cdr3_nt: TGCAGTGCTAAACTAGCGGGAGGGCCTCGGGAGCAGTACTTC